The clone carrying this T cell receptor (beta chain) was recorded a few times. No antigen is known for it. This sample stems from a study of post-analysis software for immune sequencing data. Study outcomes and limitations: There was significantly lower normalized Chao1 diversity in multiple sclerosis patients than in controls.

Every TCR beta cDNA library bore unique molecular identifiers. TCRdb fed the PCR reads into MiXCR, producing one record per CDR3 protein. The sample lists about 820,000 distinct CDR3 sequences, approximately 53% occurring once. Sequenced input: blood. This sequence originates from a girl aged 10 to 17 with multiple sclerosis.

CDR3 sequence: CASSPRRAAGDTQYF. In nucleotides, the CDR3 is TGTGCCAGCAGCCCACGTCGGGCGGCCGGTGATACGCAGTATTTT. J is TRBJ2-3 and V is TRBV7-2; D uncertain. CDR3 length: 15 residues. The V and J ends lost 5 bases and 6 bases respectively, with 18 bases between them. CDR1 is SGHTA, CDR2 FQGNSA, per germline.